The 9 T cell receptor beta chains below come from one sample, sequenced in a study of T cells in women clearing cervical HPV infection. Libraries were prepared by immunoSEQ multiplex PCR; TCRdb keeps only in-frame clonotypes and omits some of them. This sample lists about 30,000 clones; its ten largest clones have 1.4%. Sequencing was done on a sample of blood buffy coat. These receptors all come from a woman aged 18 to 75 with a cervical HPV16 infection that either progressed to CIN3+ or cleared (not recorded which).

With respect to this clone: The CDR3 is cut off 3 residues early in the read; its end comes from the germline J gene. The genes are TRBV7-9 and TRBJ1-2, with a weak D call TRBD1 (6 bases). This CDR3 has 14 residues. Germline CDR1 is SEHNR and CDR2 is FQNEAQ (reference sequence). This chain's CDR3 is CASSPQTSGVDYTF. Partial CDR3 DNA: TGTGCCAGCAGCCCCCAGACCTCAGGGGTAGAC.

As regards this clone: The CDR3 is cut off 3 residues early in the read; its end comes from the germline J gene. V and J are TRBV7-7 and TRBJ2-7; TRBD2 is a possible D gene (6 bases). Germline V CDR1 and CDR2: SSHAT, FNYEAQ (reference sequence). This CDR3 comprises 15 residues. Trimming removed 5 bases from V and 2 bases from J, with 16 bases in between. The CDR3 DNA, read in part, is TGTGCCAGCAGCCCGGTAGGTAGCGGAGCCTACGAG. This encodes CASSPVGSGAYE. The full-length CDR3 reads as CASSPVGSGAYEQYF.

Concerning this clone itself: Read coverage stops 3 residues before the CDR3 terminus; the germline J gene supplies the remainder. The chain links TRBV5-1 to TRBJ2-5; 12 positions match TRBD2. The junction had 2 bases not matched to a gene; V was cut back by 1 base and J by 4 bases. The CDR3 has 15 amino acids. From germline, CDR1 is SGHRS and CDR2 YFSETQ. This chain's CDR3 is CASSLSTSGGETQYF. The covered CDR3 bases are TGCGCCAGCAGCTTGTCGACTAGCGGGGGAGAGACC.

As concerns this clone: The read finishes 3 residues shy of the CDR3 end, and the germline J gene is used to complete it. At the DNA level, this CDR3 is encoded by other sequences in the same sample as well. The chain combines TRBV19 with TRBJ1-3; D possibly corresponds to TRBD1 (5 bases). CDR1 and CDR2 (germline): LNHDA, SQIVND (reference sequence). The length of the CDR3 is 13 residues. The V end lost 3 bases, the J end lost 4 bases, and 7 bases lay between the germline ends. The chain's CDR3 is CASSMTVGNTIYF. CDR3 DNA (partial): TGTGCCAGTAGTATGACAGTAGGAAACACC.

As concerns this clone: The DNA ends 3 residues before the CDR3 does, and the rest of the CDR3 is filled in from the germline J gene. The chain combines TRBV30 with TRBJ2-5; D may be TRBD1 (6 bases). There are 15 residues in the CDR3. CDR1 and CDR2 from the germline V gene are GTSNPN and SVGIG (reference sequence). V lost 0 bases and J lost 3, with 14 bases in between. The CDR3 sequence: CAWSVVGTYKETQYF. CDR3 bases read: TGTGCCTGGAGTGTAGTGGGGACATACAAAGAGACC. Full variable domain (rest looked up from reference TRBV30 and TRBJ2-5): SQTIHQWPATLVQPVGSPLSLECTVEGTSNPNLYWYRQAAGRGLQLLFYSVGIGQISSEVPQNLSASRPQDRQFILSSKKLLLSDSGFYLCAWSVVGTYKETQYFGPGTRLLVL.

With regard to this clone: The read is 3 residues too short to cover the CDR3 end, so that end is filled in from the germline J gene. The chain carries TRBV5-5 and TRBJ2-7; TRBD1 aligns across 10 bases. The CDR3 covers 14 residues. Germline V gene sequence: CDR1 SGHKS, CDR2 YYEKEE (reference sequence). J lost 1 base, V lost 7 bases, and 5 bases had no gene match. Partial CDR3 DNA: TGTGCCAGCGCCAGACAGGGGGCGTCCTACGAG. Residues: CASARQGASYE. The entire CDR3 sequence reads CASARQGASYEQYF.

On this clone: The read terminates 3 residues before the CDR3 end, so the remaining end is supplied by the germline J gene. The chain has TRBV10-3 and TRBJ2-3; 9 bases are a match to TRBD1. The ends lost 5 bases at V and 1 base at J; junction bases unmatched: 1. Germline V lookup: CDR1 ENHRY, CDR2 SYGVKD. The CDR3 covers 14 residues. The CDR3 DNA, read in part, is TGTGCCATCAGTCGGACAGGGGGCACAGATACG. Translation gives CAISRTGGTDT. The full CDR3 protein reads CAISRTGGTDTQYF.

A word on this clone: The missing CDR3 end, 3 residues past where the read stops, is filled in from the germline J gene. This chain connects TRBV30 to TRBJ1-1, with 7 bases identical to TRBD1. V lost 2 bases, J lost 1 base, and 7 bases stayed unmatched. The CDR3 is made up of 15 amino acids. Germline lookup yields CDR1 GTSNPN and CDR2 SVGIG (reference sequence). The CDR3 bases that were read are TGTGCCTGGAGTATCCACAGGGGCTGGAACACTGAA. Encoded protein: CAWSIHRGWNTE. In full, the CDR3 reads CAWSIHRGWNTEAFF.

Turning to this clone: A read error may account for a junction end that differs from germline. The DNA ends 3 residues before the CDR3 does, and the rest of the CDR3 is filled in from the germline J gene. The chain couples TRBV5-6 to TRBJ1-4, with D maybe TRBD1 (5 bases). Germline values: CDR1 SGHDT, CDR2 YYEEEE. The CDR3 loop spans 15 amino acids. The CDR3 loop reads CASSLRGETSEKLFF. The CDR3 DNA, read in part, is TGTGCCAGCAGCTTGCGGGGGGAGACTAGTGAAAAA.